This T cell receptor (beta chain) is from a study of Ad26.COV2.S vaccination and SARS-CoV-2 variants. Overall study: Participants got Ad26.COV2.S intramuscularly, once or twice 56 days apart. The study, taken as a whole, reports: Measurement of non-spike TCR breadth gave similar results in vaccine and placebo recipients.

Comment on this clone: Its antigen is unidentified.

The method was immunoSEQ multiplex PCR; TCRdb's version includes in-frame clones alone and lacks a portion of them. In the table there are about 400,000 clones, 70% to 90% of which are singletons. Indicated treatment: roughly 19 received Ad26.COV2.S at low or high dose, single or two shots; about five received placebo; per-sample allocation not given. All samples were drawn on day 63, counting from the first vaccine or placebo injection. This specimen consisted of peripheral blood, obtained in a trial of Ad26.COV2.S vaccine versus placebo. The receptor comes from a person aged 18-60 years who received the Ad26.COV2.S COVID-19 vaccine or a placebo.

Here the CDR3 reads CASSFTGGNGYTF. DNA of the CDR3: TGTGCCAGCAGCTTTACAGGGGGCAATGGCTACACCTTC. The chain combines TRBV7-2 with TRBJ1-2; 9 nucleotides match TRBD1. V gave up 3 bases and J gave up 6 bases; unmatched junction bases: 2. This CDR3 has 13 residues. The V gene's germline CDR1 is SGHTA and CDR2 FQGNSA. The variable domain in full, with the rest retrieved from reference TRBV7-2 and TRBJ1-2, is GAGVSQSPSNKVTEKGKDVELRCDPISGHTALYWYRQSLGQGLEFLIYFQGNSAPDKSGLPSDRFSAERTGGSVSTLTIQRTQQEDSAVYLCASSFTGGNGYTFGSGTRLTVV.